These 31 T cell receptor beta chains were all obtained from the same sample, sequenced in a study of blood T cell repertoires in COVID-19. Data came from immunoSEQ multiplex PCR; TCRdb stores just in-frame clones and leaves some out. The data hold more than 25,000 clones, with 80% to 90% observed a single time. Sequences were obtained from peripheral blood. These receptors came from a man older than 75 with acute or convalescent COVID-19.

The sample holds a few counts of this clone. This chain links TRBV15 with TRBJ1-5; D call uncertain. This CDR3 contains 12 residues. Germline loops: CDR1 LNHNV, CDR2 YYDKDF (reference sequence). V shed 0 bases and J shed 6 bases, with 3 bases lying between them. CDR3 region: CATSRDLQPQHF. The CDR3 DNA is TGTGCCACCAGCAGAGATCTTCAGCCCCAGCATTTT.

This clone is a singleton in its sample. The chain employs TRBV6-5 and TRBJ1-5; no clear D gene. This CDR3 comprises 13 residues. Trimming took off 0 bases at V and 5 bases at J, with 5 bases between the two ends. CDR1 is MNHEY and CDR2 is SVGAGI in the germline V gene. Written as DNA, the CDR3 is TGTGCCAGCAGTTACTCGGCTCATCAGCCCCAGCATTTT. Its translation: CASSYSAHQPQHF.

V usage is TRBV2 and J usage is TRBJ2-3; 11 bases map to TRBD2. This CDR3 contains 13 residues. V was clipped by 8 bases and J by 6 bases; unmatched bases: 4. The germline V gene encodes CDR1 SNHLY and CDR2 FYNNEI. CDR3 residues: CASRLAGSDTQYF. The CDR3 DNA sequence: TGTGCCAGCCGACTAGCGGGGTCCGATACGCAGTATTTT. The full variable domain, in which reference TRBV2 and TRBJ2-3 provide the parts outside the CDR3, is EPEVTQTPSHQVTQMGQEVILRCVPISNHLYFYWYRQILGQKVEFLVSFYNNEISEKSEIFDDQFSVERPDGSNFTLKIRSTKLEDSAMYFCASRLAGSDTQYFGPGTRLTVL.

The CDR3 sequence is CASIPLQGAWNEQFF. The CDR3 DNA reads TGTGCCAGCATTCCTTTACAGGGTGCTTGGAATGAGCAGTTCTTC. This sequence joins TRBV27 and TRBJ2-1; D is possibly TRBD1 (6 bases). Germline CDR1 reads MNHEY; CDR2 reads SMNVEV (reference sequence). The CDR3 is made up of 15 amino acids. V gave up 7 bases and J gave up 7 bases, with 20 bases separating them.

The rearrangement uses TRBV10-1 and TRBJ2-1, with D perhaps TRBD2 (5 bases). V was clipped by 0 bases and J by 5 bases, with 8 bases between them. Germline values: CDR1 WNHNN, CDR2 SYGVQD (reference sequence). This CDR3 region has 14 residues. CDR3 DNA: TGCGCCAGCAGTGAGTCGCCCGGGAACAATGAGCAGTTCTTC. The encoded protein is CASSESPGNNEQFF.

This chain uses TRBV7-6 with TRBJ2-1, with TRBD1 matching 8 bases. Germline trimming cut 6 bases from V and 8 bases from J; bases unmatched to any gene: 12. Germline V gene sequence: CDR1 SGHVS, CDR2 FNYEAQ. There are 15 residues in the CDR3. Written as DNA, the CDR3 is TGTGCCAGCAGTTTACGGCCAGGGGGCAGCTATGAGCAGTTCTTC. Its translation: CASSLRPGGSYEQFF. Combining the CDR3 with reference TRBV7-6 and TRBJ2-1 gives the whole variable domain GAGVSQSPRYKVTKRGQDVALRCDPISGHVSLYWYRQALGQGPEFLTYFNYEAQQDKSGLPNDRFSAERPEGSISTLTIQRTEQRDSAMYRCASSLRPGGSYEQFFGPGTRLTVL.

The rearrangement links TRBV6-2 or TRBV6-3 to TRBJ1-1; 7 positions match TRBD1. The CDR3 contains 18 residues. V was clipped by 2 bases and J by 0 bases; unmatched bases: 12. Germline CDR1 MNHEY, CDR2 SVGEGT. DNA of the CDR3: TGTGCCAGCAGTTACCGCAAACCGGCGGGACAGCTGAACACTGAAGCTTTCTTT. It specifies CASSYRKPAGQLNTEAFF.

About this clone: This CDR3 is also generated by other DNA sequences in the sample. The genes are TRBV10-3 and TRBJ1-5, with 9 bases identical to TRBD1. Germline trimming cut 2 bases from V and 6 bases from J; bases unmatched to any gene: 2. Germline CDR1 ENHRY, CDR2 SYGVKD. The CDR3 has 14 residues. The chain's CDR3 is CAISEGDRAQPQHF. CDR3 DNA sequence: TGTGCCATCAGTGAGGGGGACAGGGCTCAGCCCCAGCATTTT.

This chain uses TRBV15 with TRBJ2-7; D is undetermined. The CDR3 extends over 14 amino acids. The germline V gene encodes CDR1 LNHNV and CDR2 YYDKDF (reference sequence). Trimming cost V 1 base and J 3 bases, with 10 bases left between them. The CDR3 spells CATSRVGQFYEQYF. CDR3 sequence (DNA): TGTGCCACCAGCAGAGTTGGTCAGTTCTACGAGCAGTACTTC.

This chain connects TRBV14 to TRBJ1-5; D not resolved. This CDR3 comprises 13 residues. Germline V lookup: CDR1 SGHDN, CDR2 FVKESK. Trimming stripped 0 bases from V and 9 bases from J, with 9 bases between. CDR3 protein: CASSQDQASPQHF. The CDR3 DNA reads TGTGCCAGCAGCCAAGATCAGGCCTCGCCCCAGCATTTT. Combining the CDR3 with reference TRBV14 and TRBJ1-5 gives the whole variable domain EAGVTQFPSHSVIEKGQTVTLRCDPISGHDNLYWYRRVMGKEIKFLLHFVKESKQDESGMPNNRFLAERTGGTYSTLKVQPAELEDSGVYFCASSQDQASPQHFGDGTRLSIL.

The chain joins TRBV29-1 to TRBJ1-1; D is unclear. Trimming removed 4 bases from V and 0 bases from J, with 12 bases in between. The CDR3 runs 14 residues. Germline CDR1 reads SQVTM; CDR2 reads ANQGSEA. CDR3 DNA: TGCAGCGTTGCTCGGCCAGCGATGAACACTGAAGCTTTCTTT. It encodes CSVARPAMNTEAFF.

CDR3 sequence: CASSLGDRGGGNTIYF. DNA for the CDR3: TGCGCCAGCAGCTTGGGGGACAGGGGAGGCGGAAACACCATATATTTT. The chain combines TRBV5-1 with TRBJ1-3, with 10 positions matching TRBD1. In germline, CDR1 is SGHRS, CDR2 YFSETQ. J lost 4 bases, V lost 0 bases, and 4 bases had no gene match. The length of the CDR3 is 16 residues.

This chain uses TRBV11-2 with TRBJ2-7; TRBD2 matches 12 bases. Germline trimming cut 5 bases from V and 3 bases from J; bases unmatched to any gene: 5. The CDR3 spans 15 residues. The V gene's germline CDR1 is SGHAT and CDR2 FQNNGV. The chain's CDR3 is CASSALAGGLYEQYF. The CDR3 DNA follows: TGTGCCAGCAGCGCACTAGCGGGGGGCCTCTACGAGCAGTACTTC.

The rearrangement uses TRBV18 and TRBJ1-3; D possibly corresponds to TRBD1 (6 bases). Trimming stripped 5 bases from V and 2 bases from J, with 10 bases between. Germline CDR1 KGHSH, CDR2 LQKENI. The CDR3 consists of 14 residues. CDR3: CASSAGTTGNTIYF. The CDR3 DNA follows: TGTGCCAGCTCAGCCGGGACAACTGGAAACACCATATATTTT.

V and J are TRBV4-1 and TRBJ2-2; the D gene is possibly TRBD2 (6 bases). The CDR3 consists of 14 residues. Germline values: CDR1 MGHRA, CDR2 YSYEKL. Trimming removed 1 base from V and 8 bases from J, with 11 bases in between. CDR3 in amino acids: CASSQGEVVGELFF. In DNA, the CDR3 is TGCGCCAGCAGCCAAGGGGAGGTTGTGGGGGAGCTGTTTTTT.

This rearrangement joins TRBV5-1 to TRBJ1-4, with TRBD1 as a possible D gene (6 bases). Trimming took 2 bases from V and 5 from J, leaving 10 bases between them. There are 14 residues in the CDR3. Germline lookup yields CDR1 SGHRS and CDR2 YFSETQ. CDR3 sequence (DNA): TGCGCCAGCAGCTTCGGGGACACGAATGAAAAACTGTTTTTT. It encodes CASSFGDTNEKLFF.

V is TRBV19 and J is TRBJ2-2; D perhaps matches TRBD2 (5 bases). V lost 7 bases to trimming and J lost 2 bases, with 11 bases between them. CDR1 is LNHDA and CDR2 is SQIVND in the germline V gene (reference sequence). This CDR3 has 14 residues. DNA of the CDR3: TGTGCCAGTATTATGGCTAGCAACACCGGGGAGCTGTTTTTT. This codes for CASIMASNTGELFF.

This chain connects TRBV10-3 to TRBJ2-7; 9 bases fit TRBD1. This CDR3 spans 14 amino acids. In germline, CDR1 is ENHRY, CDR2 SYGVKD. The V gene end was trimmed by 8 bases and the J gene end by 3 bases; junction bases not matched to a gene: 8. DNA for the CDR3: TGTGCCATCGGGGAGACAGGGGGGGACTACGAGCAGTACTTC. Translated, it gives CAIGETGGDYEQYF.

The chain is built from TRBV5-4 and TRBJ2-7; possibly TRBD1 for D (5 bases). Germline CDR1 reads SGHNT; CDR2 reads YYREEE (reference sequence). The V end was cut by 0 bases, the J end by 0 bases, with 7 bases between. The CDR3 consists of 14 residues. CDR3 residues: CASSLGQLSYEQYF. The CDR3 nucleotides are TGTGCCAGCAGCTTGGGACAGCTCTCCTACGAGCAGTACTTC.

The rearrangement joins TRBV5-1 to TRBJ1-4; D gene ambiguous. Trimming removed 4 bases from V and 7 bases from J, with 14 bases in between. CDR1 and CDR2 from the germline V gene are SGHRS and YFSETQ. The CDR3 has 14 residues. CDR3 in DNA: TGCGCCAGCAGCCGCGAGGGTATGGGTGAAAAACTGTTTTTT. Its protein product is CASSREGMGEKLFF.

V and J are TRBV7-2 and TRBJ2-3; maybe TRBD1 (5 bases). Trimming stripped 4 bases from V and 6 bases from J, with 14 bases between. The length of the CDR3 is 14 residues. Germline CDR1 and CDR2: SGHTA and FQGNSA. In DNA form, the CDR3 reads TGTGCCAGCAGCTCCATGCAGGGTGTTGATACGCAGTATTTT. Protein sequence: CASSSMQGVDTQYF.

This chain joins TRBV30 and TRBJ2-3; TRBD2 agrees at 14 bases. With V trimmed by 0 bases and J by 2 bases, 1 base remained unmatched. CDR3 size: 16 residues. CDR1 GTSNPN and CDR2 SVGIG come from the germline V gene (reference sequence). As DNA, the CDR3 is TGTGCCTGGAGTGTGGGACTAGCGGGGGACACAGATACGCAGTATTTT. Translated, it gives CAWSVGLAGDTDTQYF.

This clone was seen only a few times. The chain recombines TRBV4-2 with TRBJ1-1; 9 bases line up with TRBD1. V lost 7 bases and J lost 4; bases outside the gene matches: 10. Germline assignment: CDR1 LGHNA and CDR2 YNFKEQ. The length of the CDR3 is 15 residues. DNA of the CDR3: TGTGCCAGCACCCGGGACAGGGTAAGGGGCACTGAAGCTTTCTTT. As protein: CASTRDRVRGTEAFF.

This sequence joins TRBV30 and TRBJ1-4; the D is unclear. There are 13 residues in the CDR3. Germline V gene data show CDR1 as GTSNPN and CDR2 as SVGIG (reference sequence). Trimming took 0 bases from V and 8 from J, leaving 10 bases between them. The CDR3 DNA reads TGTGCCTGGAGTGTCTCGTATCGGGAAAAACTGTTTTTT. Translation: CAWSVSYREKLFF.

The rearrangement links TRBV2 to TRBJ1-2; weak D call: TRBD1 (5 bases). Germline V lookup: CDR1 SNHLY, CDR2 FYNNEI. The V and J ends lost 8 bases and 2 bases respectively, with 12 bases between them. The CDR3 sequence is 13 residues long. CDR3 in amino acids: CASSNRMNYGYTF. CDR3 coding DNA: TGTGCCAGCTCGAACAGGATGAACTATGGCTACACCTTC. Based on the CDR3 plus reference TRBV2 and TRBJ1-2, the full variable domain is EPEVTQTPSHQVTQMGQEVILRCVPISNHLYFYWYRQILGQKVEFLVSFYNNEISEKSEIFDDQFSVERPDGSNFTLKIRSTKLEDSAMYFCASSNRMNYGYTFGSGTRLTVV.

The J gene is TRBJ2-5, the V gene TRBV7-9; 7 positions agree with TRBD1. There are 14 residues in the CDR3. The J segment lost 2 bases and the V segment lost 5 bases, leaving 5 bases of the junction unmatched. Germline assignment: CDR1 SEHNR and CDR2 FQNEAQ (reference sequence). CDR3 sequence reads: CASSPTGRQETQYF. The CDR3 region has the DNA TGTGCCAGCAGCCCGACAGGGCGTCAAGAGACCCAGTACTTC.

V is TRBV7-9 and J is TRBJ2-3, with 9 bases lining up with TRBD2. CDR3 length: 15 residues. Trimming cost V 3 bases and J 2 bases; bases outside gene matches: 3. Germline V lookup: CDR1 SEHNR, CDR2 FQNEAQ (reference sequence). CDR3 coding DNA: TGTGCCAGCAGCTTCCCGGGACTAGCCACAGATACGCAGTATTTT. Translating gives CASSFPGLATDTQYF.

The chain uses TRBV6-5 and TRBJ1-2, with D possibly being TRBD1 (5 bases). The CDR3 runs 11 residues. CDR1 and CDR2 (germline): MNHEY, SVGAGI. V lost 7 bases to trimming and J lost 4 bases, with 7 bases between them. In DNA form, the CDR3 reads TGTGCCAGCAAGGGGATCTATGGCTACACCTTC. It yields the protein CASKGIYGYTF.

This clone was recorded only once. The gene calls are TRBV11-2 and TRBJ1-2; D not certain. In germline, CDR1 is SGHAT, CDR2 FQNNGV. There are 14 residues in the CDR3. The V end was cut by 5 bases, the J end by 3 bases, with 13 bases between. CDR3 loop: CASSHQQWDYGYTF. The CDR3, as DNA: TGTGCCAGCAGCCACCAACAGTGGGACTATGGCTACACCTTC.

The chain combines TRBV27 with TRBJ2-4; TRBD2 matches 14 bases. CDR1 MNHEY and CDR2 SMNVEV come from the germline V gene (reference sequence). CDR3 size: 17 residues. V shed 5 bases, J shed 3 bases, and the junction held 6 bases outside the gene matches. In DNA, the CDR3 is TGTGCCAGCAGTGGGACTAGCGGGGGTAGGGGCAAAAACATTCAGTACTTC. Amino acid sequence: CASSGTSGGRGKNIQYF.

The V call is TRBV30, the J call TRBJ2-7; TRBD1 might be the D (5 bases). CDR1 and CDR2 (germline): GTSNPN, SVGIG (reference sequence). With 6 bases removed from V and 2 bases from J, the gap between germline ends came to 8 bases. The CDR3 extends over 11 amino acids. CDR3 sequence (DNA): TGTGCCTGCCAGGGCCCCTACGAGCAGTACTTC. It is translated as CACQGPYEQYF.